This T cell receptor (beta chain) comes out of a study of cytomegalovirus exposure and HLA in healthy donors. PCR employed 60 Vbeta and 13 Jbeta primers. Clones were sequenced by immunoSEQ multiplex PCR, and TCRdb holds only the in-frame ones, with some missing. The sample has some 61,000 clones; over 75% are singletons. Overall study findings and caveats: With high specificity and sensitivity, the classifier reportedly diagnosed cytomegalovirus status.

This clone has a single count. Its antigen remains unidentified. The CDR3 extends over 13 amino acids. V trimming: 4 bases; J trimming: 4 bases; junction bases outside the gene matches: 4. The germline V gene has CDR1 SGHRS and CDR2 YFSETQ. The sequenced sample was PBMCs. This clonotype originated in a human donor in good health. The chain is built from TRBV5-1 and TRBJ1-1, with 7 bases lining up with TRBD1. DNA of the CDR3: TGCGCCAGCAGCGAACAGGGGTTCACTGAAGCTTTCTTT. Translated, it gives CASSEQGFTEAFF.